This T cell receptor (beta chain) was retrieved from a study of T cells generated in artificial thymic organoids (dated by TCRdb to 2016 to 2017). Background for the entire study: In some experiments, thymic T cells were further FACS-purified to deplete CD4 immature single positive or double positive precursors. The TCR alpha and beta CDR3 repertoires of CD8 single positive T cells derived from in vitro artificial thymic organoids were compared with those of thymic and peripheral blood naive CD8 T cells. Displayed repertoire sequencing data were described as representative of three independent experiments. Paper-wide results and their limitations: The TCR clonotype diversity of organoid-derived CD8 single positive T cells was physiological and comparable to that of naive CD8 T cells from thymus and blood.

The CDR3 holds 19 amino acids from the cysteine to the phenylalanine. Only the CDR3 part of the read is kept: 57 bases, read in frame from the first base. The germline V gene (reference sequence) supplies CDR1 SEHNR and CDR2 FQNEAQ. Germline trimming amounts to 5 bases on V and 2 bases on J, with 15 as the count of junction bases outside the gene matches. Enrichment of primary CD8+ T cells was done with magnetic beads from the Miltenyi CD8+ T cell Isolation Kit. Before RNA extraction, CD3+TCRalphabeta+CD8 single positive T cells from organoids and thymus were sorted by FACS. For each sample, the RNeasy Micro kit was used to purify total RNA from about 40,000 to 200,000 sorted cells, and RNA quality was checked on an Agilent RNA 6000 Nano chip. To release thymocytes, the researchers dissected thymic fragments, broke them apart by pipetting, and passed the material through a 70 um strainer. Separate semi-nested PCR amplifications were run for the TCRalpha and TCRbeta libraries, using Advantage 2 and reverse primers located in the TRAC or TRBC constant regions. The amount of total RNA used for first-strand cDNA synthesis ranged from roughly 3 to 500 ng. TCR cDNA libraries were made by 5'-RACE with the SMARTer PCR cDNA Synthesis kit, using a poly-dT primer for first-strand synthesis. Semi-nested constant-region reverse primers carried 5-nucleotide sample-specific barcodes, and products were cleaned with the Zymo DNA Clean and Concentrator-5 kit. Pools of up to ten barcoded samples were ligated to Illumina adaptors and sequenced on an Illumina MiSeq as 2 x 150 bp paired-end reads. The paper's data handling went like this. Demultiplexed reads were aligned with BLAT to a custom library of all human TRAV, TRAJ, TRBV, TRBD and TRBJ combinations from IMGT. The best BLAT hits were picked using pslCDnaFilter (-maxAligns=1, -ignoreIntrons), and custom Perl scripts were used to calculate clonotype frequencies. The public reads were reanalyzed by TCRdb: fastp trimming at Q25, MiXCR alignment, in-frame beta chains only. Duplicate CDR3 protein sequences are folded into a single record with the most common DNA and genes. In this record, the V and J calls reflect TCRdb's handling and not the investigators' own analysis. The sample table shows over 6,500 distinct CDR3 sequences, and about 18% are seen once. 1.4% of the sample is held by the ten biggest clonotypes.

About this clonotype itself: This receptor's antigen is unknown. It has no much larger one-base neighbor in the sample; base qualities were not kept.

Specimen: naive CD8+ T cells from the thymus. The cell subset or site label of this sample denotes: CD3+TCRalphabeta+CD8SP T cells; for blood, CD45RO-CCR7+ naive CD8+ T cells. The sequence was obtained from a human donor who gave cord blood stem cells for thymic organoid culture, a cardiac surgery patient who gave postnatal thymus, or a blood donor (not recorded which). The receptor chain draws on TRBV7-9 and TRBJ2-3; 11 nucleotides in the junction match TRBD2. The CDR3 region reads CASSPVGTSGRGNTDTQYF. The DNA sequence reads TGTGCCAGCAGCCCCGTCGGCACTAGCGGGAGAGGGAACACAGATACGCAGTATTTT. With the rest looked up from the reference TRBV7-9 and TRBJ2-3 genes rather than sequenced, the full variable domain is DTGVSQNPRHKITKRGQNVTFRCDPISEHNRLYWYRQTLGQGPEFLTYFQNEAQLEKSRLLSDRFSAERPKGSFSTLEIQRTEQGDSAMYLCASSPVGTSGRGNTDTQYFGPGTRLTVL.